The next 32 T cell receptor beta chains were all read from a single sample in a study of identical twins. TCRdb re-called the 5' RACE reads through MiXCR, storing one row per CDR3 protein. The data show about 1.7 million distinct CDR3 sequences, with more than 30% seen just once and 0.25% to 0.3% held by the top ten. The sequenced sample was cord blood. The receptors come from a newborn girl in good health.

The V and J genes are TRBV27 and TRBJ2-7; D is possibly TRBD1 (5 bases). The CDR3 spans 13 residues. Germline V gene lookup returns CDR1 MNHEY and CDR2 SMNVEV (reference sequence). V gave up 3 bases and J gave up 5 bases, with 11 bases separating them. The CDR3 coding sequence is TGTGCCAGCAGTTTGATCCAGGGCGACGAGCAGTACTTC. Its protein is CASSLIQGDEQYF.

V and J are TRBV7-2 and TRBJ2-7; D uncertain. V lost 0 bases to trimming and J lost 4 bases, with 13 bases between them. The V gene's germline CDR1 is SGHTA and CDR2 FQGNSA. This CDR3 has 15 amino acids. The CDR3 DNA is TGTGCCAGCAGCTTAGCGAGTACCGAGAGGTACGAGCAGTACTTC. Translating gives CASSLASTERYEQYF.

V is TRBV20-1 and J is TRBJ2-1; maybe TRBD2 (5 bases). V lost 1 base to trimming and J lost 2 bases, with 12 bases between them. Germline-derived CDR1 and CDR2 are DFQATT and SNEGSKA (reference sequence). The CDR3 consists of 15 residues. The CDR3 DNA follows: TGCAGTGCTAGAGTCGGACTGGTGGCCTACAATGAGCAGTTCTTC. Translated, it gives CSARVGLVAYNEQFF.

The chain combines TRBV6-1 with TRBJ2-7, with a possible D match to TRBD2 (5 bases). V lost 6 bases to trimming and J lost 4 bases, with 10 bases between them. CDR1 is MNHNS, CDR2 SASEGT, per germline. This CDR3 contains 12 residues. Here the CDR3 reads CASRLDFYEQYF. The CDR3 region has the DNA TGTGCCAGCAGACTGGACTTTTACGAGCAGTACTTC.

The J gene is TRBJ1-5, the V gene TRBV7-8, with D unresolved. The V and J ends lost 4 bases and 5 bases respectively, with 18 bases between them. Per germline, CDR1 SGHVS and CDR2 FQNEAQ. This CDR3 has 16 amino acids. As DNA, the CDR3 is TGTGCCAGCAGCTCAGGCCGGAGGGTAAGCGATCAGCCCCAGCATTTT. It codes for CASSSGRRVSDQPQHF.

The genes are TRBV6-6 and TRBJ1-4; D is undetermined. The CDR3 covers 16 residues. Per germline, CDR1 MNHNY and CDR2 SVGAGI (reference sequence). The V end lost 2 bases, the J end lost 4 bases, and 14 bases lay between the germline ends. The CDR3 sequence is CASSYKSLDLNEKLFF. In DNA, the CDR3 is TGTGCCAGCAGTTACAAAAGCCTGGACCTTAATGAAAAACTGTTTTTT.

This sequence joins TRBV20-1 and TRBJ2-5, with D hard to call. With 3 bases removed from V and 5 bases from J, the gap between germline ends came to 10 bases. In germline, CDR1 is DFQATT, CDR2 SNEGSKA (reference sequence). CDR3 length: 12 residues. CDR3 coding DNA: TGCAGTGCTAGTGGTGAGGTGGAGACCCAGTACTTC. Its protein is CSASGEVETQYF.

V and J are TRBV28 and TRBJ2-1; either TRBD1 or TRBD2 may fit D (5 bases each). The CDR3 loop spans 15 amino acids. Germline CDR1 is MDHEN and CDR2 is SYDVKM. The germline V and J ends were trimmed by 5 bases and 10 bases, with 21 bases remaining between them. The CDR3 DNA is TGTGCCAGCAGTGCTAACCGGGACGGGATCTACGAGCAGTTCTTC. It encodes CASSANRDGIYEQFF.

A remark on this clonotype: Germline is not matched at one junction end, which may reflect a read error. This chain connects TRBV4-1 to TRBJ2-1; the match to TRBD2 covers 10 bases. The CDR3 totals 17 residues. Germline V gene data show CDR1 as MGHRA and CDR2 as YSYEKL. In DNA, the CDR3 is TGCGCCAGCAGCCAAGAGCCTTGGAGTAGCGGGAGGAATGAGCTGTTCTTC. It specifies CASSQEPWSSGRNELFF.

The CDR3 loop reads CASSQEAGSPYEQYF. The CDR3 DNA sequence: TGTGCCAGCAGCCAAGAAGCGGGTAGCCCCTACGAGCAGTACTTC. The chain employs TRBV4-2 and TRBJ2-7, with D perhaps TRBD2 (6 bases). This CDR3 comprises 15 residues. CDR1 and CDR2 (germline): LGHNA, YNFKEQ. V shed 0 bases and J shed 2 bases, with 11 bases lying between them.

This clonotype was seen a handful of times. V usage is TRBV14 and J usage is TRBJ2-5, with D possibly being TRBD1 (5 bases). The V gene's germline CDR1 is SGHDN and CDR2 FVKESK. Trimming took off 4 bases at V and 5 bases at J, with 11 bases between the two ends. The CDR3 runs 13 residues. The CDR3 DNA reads TGTGCCAGCAGCCCCAGGGTCGCGGAGACCCAGTACTTC. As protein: CASSPRVAETQYF.

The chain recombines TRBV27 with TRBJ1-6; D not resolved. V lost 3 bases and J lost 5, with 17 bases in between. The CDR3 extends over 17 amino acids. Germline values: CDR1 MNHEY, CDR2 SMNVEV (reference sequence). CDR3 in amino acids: CASSFWAAARNNSPLHF. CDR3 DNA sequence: TGTGCCAGCAGTTTTTGGGCAGCCGCAAGGAATAATTCACCCCTCCACTTT.

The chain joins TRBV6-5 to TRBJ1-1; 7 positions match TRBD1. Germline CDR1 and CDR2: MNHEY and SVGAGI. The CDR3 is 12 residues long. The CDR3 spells CADREGWTEAFF. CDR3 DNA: TGTGCTGACAGGGAGGGTTGGACTGAAGCTTTCTTT.

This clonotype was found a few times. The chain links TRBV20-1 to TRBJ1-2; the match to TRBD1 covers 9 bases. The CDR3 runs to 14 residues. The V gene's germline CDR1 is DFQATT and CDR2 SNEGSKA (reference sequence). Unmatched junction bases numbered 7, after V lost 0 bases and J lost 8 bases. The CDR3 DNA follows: TGCAGTGCTAGAGATCCGGGACAGGGCGAAGGCTACACCTTC. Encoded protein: CSARDPGQGEGYTF.

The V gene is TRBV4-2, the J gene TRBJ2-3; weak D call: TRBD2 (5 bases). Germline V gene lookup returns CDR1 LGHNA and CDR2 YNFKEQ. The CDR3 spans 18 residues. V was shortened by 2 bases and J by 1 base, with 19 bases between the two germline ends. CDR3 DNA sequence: TGTGCCAGCAGCCAAACAAGGACTCCCCGACCCGGCACAGATACGCAGTATTTT. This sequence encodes CASSQTRTPRPGTDTQYF.

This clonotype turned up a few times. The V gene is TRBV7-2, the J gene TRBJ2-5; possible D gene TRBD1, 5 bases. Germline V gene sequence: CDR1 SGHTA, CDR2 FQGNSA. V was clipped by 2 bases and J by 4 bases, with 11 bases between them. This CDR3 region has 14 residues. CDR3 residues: CASSLRWGLETQYF. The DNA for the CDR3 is TGTGCCAGCAGCTTACGATGGGGCCTAGAGACCCAGTACTTC.

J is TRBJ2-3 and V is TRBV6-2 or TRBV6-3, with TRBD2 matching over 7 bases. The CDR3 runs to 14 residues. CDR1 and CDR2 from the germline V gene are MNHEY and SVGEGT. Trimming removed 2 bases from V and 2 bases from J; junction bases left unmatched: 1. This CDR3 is CASSYLADTDTQYF. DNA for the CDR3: TGTGCCAGCAGTTACCTAGCGGACACAGATACGCAGTATTTT.

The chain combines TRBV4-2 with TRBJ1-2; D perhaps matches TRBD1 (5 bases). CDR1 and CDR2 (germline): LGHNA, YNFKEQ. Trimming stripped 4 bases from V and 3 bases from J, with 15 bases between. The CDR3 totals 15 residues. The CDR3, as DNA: TGTGCCAGCAGCCTAATTTCAGGGAGGGACTATGGCTACACCTTC. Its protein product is CASSLISGRDYGYTF.

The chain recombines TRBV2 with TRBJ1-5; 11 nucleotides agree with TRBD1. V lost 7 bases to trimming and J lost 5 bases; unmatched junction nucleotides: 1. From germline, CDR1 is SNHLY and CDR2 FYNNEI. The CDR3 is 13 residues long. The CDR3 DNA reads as TGTGCCAGCACGGACAGGGGGCATCAGCCCCAGCATTTT. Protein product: CASTDRGHQPQHF.

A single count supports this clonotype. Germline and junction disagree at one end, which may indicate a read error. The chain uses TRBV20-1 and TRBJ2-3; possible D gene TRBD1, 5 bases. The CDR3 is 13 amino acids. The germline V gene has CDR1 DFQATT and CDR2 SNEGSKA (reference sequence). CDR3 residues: CSARVGHPDTQCF. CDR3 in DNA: TGCAGTGCTAGAGTTGGACATCCAGATACGCAGTGTTTT.

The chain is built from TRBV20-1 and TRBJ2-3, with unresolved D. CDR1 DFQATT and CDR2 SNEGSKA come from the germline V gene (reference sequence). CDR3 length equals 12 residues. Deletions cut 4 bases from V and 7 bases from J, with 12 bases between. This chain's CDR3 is CSAIGVDYTQYF. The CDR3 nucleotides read TGCAGTGCTATCGGCGTAGATTATACGCAGTATTTT.

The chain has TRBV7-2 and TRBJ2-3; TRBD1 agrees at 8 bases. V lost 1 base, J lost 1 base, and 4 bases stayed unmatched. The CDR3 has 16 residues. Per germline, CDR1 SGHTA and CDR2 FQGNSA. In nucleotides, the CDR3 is TGTGCCAGCAGCTTAGTGGCGACAGGGGGCACAGATACGCAGTATTTT. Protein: CASSLVATGGTDTQYF.

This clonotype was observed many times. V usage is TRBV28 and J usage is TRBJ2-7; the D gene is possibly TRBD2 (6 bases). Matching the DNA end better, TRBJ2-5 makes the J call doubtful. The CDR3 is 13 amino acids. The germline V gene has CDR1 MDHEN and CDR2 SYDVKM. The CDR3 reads CASSFTSSRTQYF. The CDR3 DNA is TGTGCCAGCAGTTTCACTAGCAGCAGGACCCAGTACTTC.

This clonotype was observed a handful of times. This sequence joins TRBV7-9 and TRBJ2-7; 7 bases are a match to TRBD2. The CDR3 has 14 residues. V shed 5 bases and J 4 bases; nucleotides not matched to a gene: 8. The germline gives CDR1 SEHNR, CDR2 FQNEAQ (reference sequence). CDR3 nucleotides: TGTGCCAGCAGCCGACTAGCCCCCCGGTACGAGCAGTACTTC. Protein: CASSRLAPRYEQYF. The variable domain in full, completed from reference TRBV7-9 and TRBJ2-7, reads DTGVSQNPRHKITKRGQNVTFRCDPISEHNRLYWYRQTLGQGPEFLTYFQNEAQLEKSRLLSDRFSAERPKGSFSTLEIQRTEQGDSAMYLCASSRLAPRYEQYFGPGTRLTVT.

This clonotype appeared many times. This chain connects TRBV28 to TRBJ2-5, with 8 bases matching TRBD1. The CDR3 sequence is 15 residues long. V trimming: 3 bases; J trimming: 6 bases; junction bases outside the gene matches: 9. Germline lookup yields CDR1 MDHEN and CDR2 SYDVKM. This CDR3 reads CASSLPQGALKTQYF. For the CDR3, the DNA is TGTGCCAGCAGTTTGCCCCAGGGGGCCTTGAAGACCCAGTACTTC.

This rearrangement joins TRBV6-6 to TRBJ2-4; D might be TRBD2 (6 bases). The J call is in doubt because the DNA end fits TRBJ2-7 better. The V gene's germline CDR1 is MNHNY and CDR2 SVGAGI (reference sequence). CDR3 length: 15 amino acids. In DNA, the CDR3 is TGTGCCAGTCGGCTTCCGGGGGACCCATCCTACGAGCAGTACTTC. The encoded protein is CASRLPGDPSYEQYF.

CDR3 sequence reads: CASSLAREAQYF. The CDR3 coding sequence is TGTGCCAGCAGCTTAGCGCGGGAGGCCCAGTACTTC. The V call is TRBV7-2, the J call TRBJ2-5; 8 nucleotides align to TRBD2. CDR1 SGHTA and CDR2 FQGNSA come from the germline V gene. This CDR3 spans 12 amino acids. Trimming removed 0 bases from V and 9 bases from J; junction bases left unmatched: 0.

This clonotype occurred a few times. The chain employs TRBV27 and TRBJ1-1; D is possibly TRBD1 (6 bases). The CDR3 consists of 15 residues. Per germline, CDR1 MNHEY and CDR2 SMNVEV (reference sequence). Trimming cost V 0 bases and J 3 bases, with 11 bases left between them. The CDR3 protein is CASSLSRTGYTEAFF. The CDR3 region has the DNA TGTGCCAGCAGTTTATCGCGTACAGGGTACACTGAAGCTTTCTTT.

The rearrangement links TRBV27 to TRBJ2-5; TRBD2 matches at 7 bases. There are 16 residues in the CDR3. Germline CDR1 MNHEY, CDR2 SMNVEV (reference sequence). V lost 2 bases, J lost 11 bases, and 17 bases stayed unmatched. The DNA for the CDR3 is TGTGCCAGCAGTTTAACTCCGGTACTAGCGACCCATGAGCAGTACTTC. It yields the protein CASSLTPVLATHEQYF.

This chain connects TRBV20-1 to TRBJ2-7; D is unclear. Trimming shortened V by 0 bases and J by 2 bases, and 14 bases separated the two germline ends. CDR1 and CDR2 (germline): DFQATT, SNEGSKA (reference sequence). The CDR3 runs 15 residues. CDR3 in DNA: TGCAGTGCTAGAGAAACTTGGCAGCTGCCCTACGAGCAGTACTTC. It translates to CSARETWQLPYEQYF.

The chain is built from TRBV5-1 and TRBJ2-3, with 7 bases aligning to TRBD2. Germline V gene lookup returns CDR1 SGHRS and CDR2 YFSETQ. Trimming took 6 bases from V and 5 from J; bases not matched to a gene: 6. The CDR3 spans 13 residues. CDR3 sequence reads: CASKIGEGDTQYF. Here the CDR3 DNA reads TGCGCCAGCAAAATTGGGGAGGGAGATACGCAGTATTTT.

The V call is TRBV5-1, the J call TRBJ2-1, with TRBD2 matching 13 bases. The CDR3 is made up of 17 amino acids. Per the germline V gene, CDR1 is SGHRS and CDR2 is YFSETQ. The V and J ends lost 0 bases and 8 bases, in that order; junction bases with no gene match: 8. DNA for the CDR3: TGCGCCAGCAGCTTGGGGACTAGCGGGAGTTTTGGGGATGAGCAGTTCTTC. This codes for CASSLGTSGSFGDEQFF.